A single sample is the source of the 16 T cell receptor beta chains below, sequenced in a study of low-dose radiotherapy and immunotherapy resistance in tumors. Time point indicated: after trial treatment. Treatment denoted: LDRT plus nivolumab, ipilimumab, low-dose cyclophosphamide and aspirin (RACIN trial). Alpha- and beta-chain coverage of first-strand cDNA came from TRAV- and TRBV-specific primers. With a V-primer adapter and a constant-region primer, TCRs were amplified for approximately 19 PCR cycles. MiXCR was run by TCRdb on the reads, yielding one entry per CDR3 protein. The sample includes roughly 95,000 distinct CDR3 sequences, 20% to 25% seen only once; the top ten take about 13%. The sequences come from PBMCs, collected after low-dose radiotherapy plus immunotherapy. These receptors were taken from a female donor with ovarian cancer.

This clonotype was recorded at least ten times. This rearrangement joins TRBV13 to TRBJ1-1; D might be TRBD1 (6 bases). Germline assignment: CDR1 PRHDT and CDR2 FYEKMQ (reference sequence). Trimming stripped 0 bases from V and 4 bases from J, with 12 bases between. CDR3 length: 15 residues. CDR3 sequence reads: CASSLGPQGSTEAFF. CDR3 sequence (DNA): TGTGCCAGCAGCTTAGGACCTCAGGGGAGCACTGAAGCTTTCTTT.

The table lists this clonotype with many counts. The chain has TRBV20-1 and TRBJ2-1; 12 bases line up with TRBD2. The germline V gene has CDR1 DFQATT and CDR2 SNEGSKA (reference sequence). CDR3 length: 17 amino acids. Trimming removed 5 bases from V and 2 bases from J; junction bases left unmatched: 10. The CDR3 DNA reads as TGCAGTGCTCCAGCGGCTAGCGGGGGGGCCACCTACAATGAGCAGTTCTTC. Translated, it gives CSAPAASGGATYNEQFF.

The chain uses TRBV28 and TRBJ2-5; D remains ambiguous. This CDR3 is built from 12 residues. V shed 3 bases and J shed 3 bases, with 5 bases lying between them. Germline CDR1 is MDHEN and CDR2 is SYDVKM. Here the CDR3 DNA reads TGTGCCAGCAGTTTGCCCAAAGAGACCCAGTACTTC. Residues: CASSLPKETQYF.

This clonotype was detected many times. The chain combines TRBV29-1 with TRBJ2-1, with D possibly being TRBD2 (6 bases). V was clipped by 7 bases and J by 9 bases, with 10 bases between them. Per germline, CDR1 SQVTM and CDR2 ANQGSEA. The CDR3 loop spans 10 amino acids. CDR3 bases: TGCAGCGCGGAGCGGGTTGAGCAGTTCTTC. The encoded protein is CSAERVEQFF.

This clonotype was recorded a few times. The chain recombines TRBV24-1 with TRBJ1-4, with a possible D match to TRBD1 (6 bases). V lost 9 bases, J lost 8 bases, and 18 bases lay in between. This CDR3 is built from 14 residues. Germline V gene lookup returns CDR1 KGHDR and CDR2 SFDVKD. For the CDR3, the DNA is TGTGCCACCCTACAGGAGGGGGGGGTCGAAAAACTGTTTTTT. Amino acids: CATLQEGGVEKLFF.

This clonotype was recorded many times. This sequence joins TRBV20-1 and TRBJ2-3; 10 bases are shared with TRBD1. This CDR3 has 17 amino acids. Trimming removed 5 bases from V and 2 bases from J; junction bases left unmatched: 13. Germline V gives CDR1 DFQATT, CDR2 SNEGSKA (reference sequence). The CDR3 loop reads CSARTGGGPDLTDTQYF. DNA of the CDR3: TGCAGTGCTCGGACAGGGGGGGGGCCTGATCTCACAGATACGCAGTATTTT.

The chain recombines TRBV20-1 with TRBJ2-3, with a tentative D call TRBD2 (7 bases). The CDR3 totals 17 residues. Germline V gene sequence: CDR1 DFQATT, CDR2 SNEGSKA (reference sequence). The CDR3 DNA reads TGCAGCTCCACCATCCCCCGGAGGGGGGGCGTAACAGATACGCAGTATTTT. Translation gives CSSTIPRRGGVTDTQYF.

By share of the sample, this clonotype is medium-sized. The chain is built from TRBV6-2 or TRBV6-3 and TRBJ2-7; 8 bases are shared with TRBD1. This CDR3 has 16 residues. V lost 11 bases and J lost 2; bases outside the gene matches: 17. CDR1 is MNHEY and CDR2 is SVGEGT in the germline V gene. The CDR3 here is CASRRSTGTGAYEQYF. Here the CDR3 DNA reads TGTGCCTCCCGACGCTCCACCGGGACAGGAGCCTACGAGCAGTACTTC.

Ten or more counts support this clonotype. This chain links TRBV7-9 with TRBJ1-3; D ambiguous. Germline CDR1 reads SEHNR; CDR2 reads FQNEAQ (reference sequence). The CDR3 is 18 amino acids. V dropped 0 bases and J dropped 3 bases, with 18 bases sitting between them. CDR3 DNA: TGTGCCAGCAGCTTAGCCACCGGCGTCCGGGCCGGTGGAAACACCATATATTTT. This gives the protein CASSLATGVRAGGNTIYF.

The sample holds many counts of this clonotype. The chain recombines TRBV4-1 with TRBJ1-2; no firm D call. Germline CDR1 reads MGHRA; CDR2 reads YSYEKL. V lost 1 base to trimming and J lost 1 base, with 13 bases between them. The CDR3 is 16 amino acids. In DNA, the CDR3 is TGCGCCAGCAGCCAAGCTACGGGCTTAGATAACTATGGCTACACCTTC. Translated: CASSQATGLDNYGYTF.

As concerns this clonotype: This likely came from a read error, as a far larger clone is one base away. The chain uses TRBV5-1 and TRBJ2-1; weak D call: TRBD2 (7 bases). With 0 bases removed from V and 10 bases from J, the gap between germline ends came to 17 bases. Germline V gene data show CDR1 as SGHRS and CDR2 as YFSETQ. The CDR3 runs 15 residues. The CDR3 coding sequence is TGCGCCAGCAGCTTGGCCGGGGGGCGTTCCGACGAGCAGTTCTTC. Its protein product is CASSLAGGRSDEQFF. Based on the CDR3 plus reference TRBV5-1 and TRBJ2-1, the full variable domain is KAGVTQTPRYLIKTRGQQVTLSCSPISGHRSVSWYQQTPGQGLQFLFEYFSETQRNKGNFPGRFSGRQFSNSRSEMNVSTLELGDSALYLCASSLAGGRSDEQFFGPGTRLTVL.

Worth noting for this clonotype: A read error is the likely source, as a far larger clone sits one nucleotide away. V usage is TRBV6-5 and J usage is TRBJ1-6, with a possible D match to TRBD1 (5 bases). Germline V gene data show CDR1 as MNHEY and CDR2 as SVGAGI. CDR3 length: 16 residues. CDR3 bases: TGTGCCAGCAATTACGCCAGGGTGGGGTATAATTCACCCCTCCACTTT. This sequence encodes CASNYARVGYNSPLHF.

In its sample, this clonotype was seen many times. The rearrangement joins TRBV11-2 to TRBJ2-1, with no clear D. The CDR3 length is 14 residues. Trimming cost V 1 base and J 10 bases, with 14 bases left between them. Germline CDR1 is SGHAT and CDR2 is FQNNGV. The CDR3 is CASSLVDSLGEQFF. In nucleotides, the CDR3 is TGTGCCAGCAGCTTAGTGGATAGCCTCGGGGAGCAGTTCTTC.

Concerning this clonotype: A junction end diverges from the germline sequence, so it may reflect a read error. The rearrangement joins TRBV5-5 to TRBJ2-6; possible D gene TRBD1, 5 bases. The germline gives CDR1 SGHKS, CDR2 YYEKEE (reference sequence). The length of the CDR3 is 15 residues. Written as DNA, the CDR3 is TGTGCCAGCAGCTTGTCACAGGCTAGGGCCAACGTCCTCACTTTC. Residues: CASSLSQARANVLTF.

The chain uses TRBV28 and TRBJ1-4, with D hard to call. Deletions cut 4 bases from V and 0 bases from J, with 9 bases between. CDR1 is MDHEN and CDR2 is SYDVKM in the germline V gene. This CDR3 is built from 15 residues. The chain's CDR3 is CASSSPTTTNEKLFF. The CDR3 DNA follows: TGTGCCAGCAGTTCCCCCACCACAACTAATGAAAAACTGTTTTTT. Variable domain in full (rest from reference TRBV28 and TRBJ1-4): DVKVTQSSRYLVKRTGEKVFLECVQDMDHENMFWYRQDPGLGLRLIYFSYDVKMKEKGDIPEGYSVSREKKERFSLILESASTNQTSMYLCASSSPTTTNEKLFFGSGTQLSVL.

The gene calls are TRBV6-2 or TRBV6-3 and TRBJ2-2; TRBD1 agrees at 9 bases. V lost 0 bases, J lost 3 bases, and 5 bases stayed unmatched. The CDR3 has 17 residues. CDR1 is MNHEY and CDR2 is SVGEGT in the germline V gene. In nucleotides, the CDR3 is TGTGCCAGCAGTTACTCGAGACAGGGGGTCCACACCGGGGAGCTGTTTTTT. As protein: CASSYSRQGVHTGELFF.